Each of the 27 T cell receptor beta chains below was sequenced from the same sample in a study of shared clonotypes between healthy human individuals. TCRdb's table, derived via immunoSEQ multiplex PCR, lists solely in-frame clones and lacks some. The profile shows 470,000 or so clones, 60% to 80% of them singletons. Sequences were obtained from PBMCs. The receptor set was obtained from a woman between 40 and 55 years old in good health. Some clones in this sample may be carry-over from other donors' samples.

In the case of this clone: Because the CDR3 is missing its conserved closing phenylalanine or tryptophan, this is likely a read error. V and J are TRBV5-1 and TRBJ1-1; D ambiguous. Trimming took 0 bases from V and 4 from J, leaving 10 bases between them. CDR1 is SGHRS, CDR2 YFSETQ, per germline. The CDR3 covers 14 residues. The CDR3 here is CASSLVPGSTEAFL. The CDR3 DNA follows: TGCGCCAGCAGCTTGGTACCGGGTAGCACTGAAGCTTTCCTT.

Regarding this clone: Being one base from a much bigger clone, this may be a read error. The chain links TRBV11-1 to TRBJ2-7; D remains unclear. CDR1 and CDR2 from the germline V gene are SGHAT and FQDESV (reference sequence). V was clipped by 5 bases and J by 3 bases, with 5 bases between them. This CDR3 is built from 11 residues. Written as DNA, the CDR3 is TGTGCCAGCAGCCACAGCTACGAGCAGTACTTC. Encoded protein: CASSHSYEQYF.

The chain links TRBV9 to TRBJ1-2; D is possibly TRBD1 (5 bases). This CDR3 comprises 13 residues. Trimming cost V 2 bases and J 4 bases, with 9 bases left between them. The germline V gene has CDR1 SGDLS and CDR2 YYNGEE. The CDR3 DNA sequence: TGTGCCAGCAGCGTCAGGGACGGCTATGGCTACACCTTC. This codes for CASSVRDGYGYTF.

This clone has at least ten counts. This chain links TRBV10-1 with TRBJ2-7; D is unclear. This CDR3 has 13 residues. Germline CDR1 is WNHNN and CDR2 is SYGVQD (reference sequence). The V and J ends lost 0 bases and 3 bases respectively, with 6 bases between them. CDR3 protein: CASSESMSYEQYF. Written as DNA, the CDR3 is TGCGCCAGCAGTGAGTCGATGAGCTACGAGCAGTACTTC.

This clone was seen once. J is TRBJ2-2 and V is TRBV7-2, with 8 bases fitting TRBD1. The CDR3 covers 15 residues. J gave up 7 bases and V 5 bases, and 9 bases lay outside the gene matches. CDR1 and CDR2 (germline): SGHTA, FQGNSA. The CDR3 DNA is TGTGCCAGCAGCACGCGGACAGGGTTCATCGGGGAGCTGTTTTTT. This gives the protein CASSTRTGFIGELFF.

Concerning this clone: Mismatch with germline at one junction end may stem from a read error. This rearrangement joins TRBV30 to TRBJ2-6, with D uncertain. The CDR3 consists of 13 residues. In germline, CDR1 is GTSNPN, CDR2 SVGIG (reference sequence). CDR3 DNA sequence: TGTGCCTGGTCGCGCTCTGGGACCAACGTCCTGACTTTC. The encoded protein is CAWSRSGTNVLTF.

This clone was observed a single time. V gene TRBV19 combines with J gene TRBJ2-5, with D uncertain. CDR1 and CDR2 (germline): LNHDA, SQIVND (reference sequence). V lost 8 bases, J lost 0 bases, and 7 bases lay in between. The CDR3 has 12 residues. CDR3 in amino acids: CASSRDQETQYF. DNA for the CDR3: TGTGCCAGTTCCCGGGACCAAGAGACCCAGTACTTC.

Comments on this clone: The sample holds other DNA sequences that translate to the same CDR3. The chain uses TRBV7-3 and TRBJ2-1; D uncertain. Trimming took 2 bases from V and 6 from J, leaving 5 bases between them. The CDR3 loop spans 12 amino acids. Germline assignment: CDR1 SGHTA and CDR2 FQGTGA. The CDR3 nucleotides read TGTGCCAGCAGCTTACGTGGCAATGAGCAGTTCTTC. Translating it yields CASSLRGNEQFF.

This clone was observed a single time. The junction shows a germline mismatch at one end, possibly a read error. CDR3 DNA: TGCGCCAGCAGTTACTCTGGGGCGCTGGGCACTGAAGCTTTCTTT. This sequence encodes CASSYSGALGTEAFF. The chain uses TRBV6-5 and TRBJ1-1, with D possibly being TRBD1 (5 bases). CDR1 is MNHEY and CDR2 is SVGAGI in the germline V gene. The CDR3 loop spans 15 amino acids.

The chain uses TRBV28 and TRBJ1-2, with D hard to call. CDR3 length equals 13 residues. V shed 3 bases and J shed 5 bases, with 10 bases lying between them. The germline V gene encodes CDR1 MDHEN and CDR2 SYDVKM. The CDR3 region is CASSFRSPYGYTF. In DNA, the CDR3 is TGTGCCAGCAGTTTTAGGAGTCCGTATGGCTACACCTTC.

This clone appeared a few times. V usage is TRBV28 and J usage is TRBJ2-3, with 7 bases identical to TRBD2. CDR1 is MDHEN and CDR2 is SYDVKM in the germline V gene. V lost 10 bases, J lost 7 bases, and 11 bases stayed unmatched. This CDR3 contains 13 residues. The CDR3: CATQRGMGNTQYF. The DNA of the CDR3 is TGTGCCACCCAGCGGGGAATGGGGAATACGCAGTATTTT.

The V gene is TRBV5-1, the J gene TRBJ2-5; the match to TRBD1 covers 9 bases. Germline V CDR1 and CDR2: SGHRS, YFSETQ. V shed 4 bases, J shed 3 bases, and the junction held 13 bases outside the gene matches. This CDR3 has 17 residues. The CDR3 sequence: CASSHENRGPVKETQYF. CDR3 DNA: TGCGCCAGCAGCCACGAGAACAGGGGGCCGGTAAAAGAGACCCAGTACTTC.

The chain joins TRBV30 to TRBJ2-3, with D hard to call. Germline V CDR1 and CDR2: GTSNPN, SVGIG (reference sequence). Trimming cost V 1 base and J 5 bases, with 13 bases left between them. This CDR3 region has 14 residues. The CDR3 DNA sequence: TGTGCCTGGAGTGCCCTGGGTCGGCGAGATACGCAGTATTTT. This codes for CAWSALGRRDTQYF.

The V gene is TRBV21-1, the J gene TRBJ1-2. TRBV21-1 is given as a pseudogene. The CDR3 is made up of 14 amino acids. The CDR3 loop is CASSTQVAVWGYTF. The CDR3 bases are TGTGCCAGCAGCACCCAGGTAGCGGTCTGGGGCTACACCTTC.

The CDR3 DNA sequence: TGCGCCAGCAGCCCGGGACTAGCGGGAGTGGGTGAGCAGTTCTTC. Its protein is CASSPGLAGVGEQFF. The gene calls are TRBV5-1 and TRBJ2-1; 14 nucleotides line up with TRBD2. Germline-derived CDR1 and CDR2 are SGHRS and YFSETQ. With V trimmed by 4 bases and J by 9 bases, 6 bases remained unmatched. The CDR3 consists of 15 residues.

J is TRBJ2-3 and V is TRBV11-1, with TRBD2 matching 11 bases. The CDR3 loop spans 15 amino acids. The V and J ends lost 6 bases and 2 bases, in that order; junction bases with no gene match: 4. The germline CDR1 and CDR2 sequences are SGHAT and FQDESV (reference sequence). In DNA form, the CDR3 reads TGTGCCAGCAGACTGGGACTAGCGGACACAGATACGCAGTATTTT. As protein: CASRLGLADTDTQYF.

Points on this clone: One end of the junction does not line up with germline, which may come from a read error. The genes are TRBV5-6 and TRBJ2-2; 9 nucleotides line up with TRBD2. Germline-derived CDR1 and CDR2 are SGHDT and YYEEEE. The CDR3 spans 16 residues. The CDR3, as DNA: TGTGCCAGCAGCTTGGAGGGACTAGCCCGGGTCGGGGAGCCGTTTTTT. Translating it yields CASSLEGLARVGEPFF. The variable domain in full, with the rest retrieved from reference TRBV5-6 and TRBJ2-2, is DAGVTQSPTHLIKTRGQQVTLRCSPKSGHDTVSWYQQALGQGPQFIFQYYEEEERQRGNFPDRFSGHQFPNYSSELNVNALLLGDSALYLCASSLEGLARVGEPFFGEGSRLTVL.

This chain connects TRBV4-2 to TRBJ1-2; 8 bases are a match to TRBD1. Trimming removed 8 bases from V and 3 bases from J; junction bases left unmatched: 8. CDR1 is LGHNA, CDR2 YNFKEQ, per germline. CDR3 length equals 14 residues. CDR3 in DNA: TGTGCCAGCTTGAACAGGGGGTCGGACTATGGCTACACCTTC. Protein: CASLNRGSDYGYTF.

This chain joins TRBV5-1 and TRBJ1-3; 8 bases align to TRBD1. The CDR3 totals 15 residues. Germline-derived CDR1 and CDR2 are SGHRS and YFSETQ. V gave up 2 bases and J gave up 3 bases; unmatched junction bases: 4. CDR3 DNA: TGCGCCAGCAGCTTAGGACAGGGTTTTGGAAACACCATATATTTT. Protein: CASSLGQGFGNTIYF.

This sequence joins TRBV18 and TRBJ1-1; 7 bases match TRBD1. The V gene's germline CDR1 is KGHSH and CDR2 LQKENI. The CDR3 is 16 amino acids. Unmatched junction bases numbered 10, after V lost 4 bases and J lost 2 bases. The CDR3, as DNA: TGTGCCAGCTCACACACCAACAGGGGCCTCAACACTGAAGCTTTCTTT. This translates into CASSHTNRGLNTEAFF.

The genes are TRBV28 and TRBJ2-2; TRBD2 agrees at 16 bases. The CDR3 covers 17 residues. In germline, CDR1 is MDHEN, CDR2 SYDVKM. With 5 bases clipped from V and 11 bases from J, the junction kept 11 bases outside the gene matches. This chain's CDR3 is CASSPSGTSGRGTELFF. CDR3 nucleotide sequence: TGTGCCAGCAGTCCCAGCGGGACTAGCGGGAGGGGAACCGAGCTGTTTTTT. Looking up the rest from reference TRBV28 and TRBJ2-2 gives the full variable domain: DVKVTQSSRYLVKRTGEKVFLECVQDMDHENMFWYRQDPGLGLRLIYFSYDVKMKEKGDIPEGYSVSREKKERFSLILESASTNQTSMYLCASSPSGTSGRGTELFFGEGSRLTVL.

The rearrangement joins TRBV7-2 to TRBJ2-5; no clear D gene. From germline, CDR1 is SGHTA and CDR2 FQGNSA. The length of the CDR3 is 13 residues. V was clipped by 5 bases and J by 5 bases, with 12 bases between them. The CDR3 region has the DNA TGTGCCAGCAGCCCGGGTGATAGGGAGACCCAGTACTTC. Translating gives CASSPGDRETQYF. The whole variable domain, remainder taken from reference TRBV7-2 and TRBJ2-5, is GAGVSQSPSNKVTEKGKDVELRCDPISGHTALYWYRQSLGQGLEFLIYFQGNSAPDKSGLPSDRFSAERTGGSVSTLTIQRTQQEDSAVYLCASSPGDRETQYFGPGTRLLVL.

The gene calls are TRBV7-8 and TRBJ2-2; a weak D match, TRBD2 (7 bases). This CDR3 has 17 amino acids. CDR1 is SGHVS and CDR2 is FQNEAQ in the germline V gene. Trimming pared 6 bases from V and 7 bases from J, leaving 24 bases between. The CDR3 loop is CASRTFGGQLSGGELFF. Here the CDR3 DNA reads TGTGCCAGCAGGACCTTCGGGGGGCAGCTATCTGGCGGGGAGCTGTTTTTT.

This clone has only one observation. This rearrangement joins TRBV19 to TRBJ2-5; D is perhaps TRBD2 (5 bases). The CDR3 sequence is 14 residues long. V lost 5 bases and J 3 bases, leaving 13 bases between the germline ends. Germline V gene sequence: CDR1 LNHDA, CDR2 SQIVND (reference sequence). The CDR3 sequence is CASSPSPGEETQYF. The CDR3 DNA follows: TGTGCCAGTAGTCCCTCCCCCGGGGAAGAGACCCAGTACTTC.

The rearrangement uses TRBV5-4 and TRBJ2-2; weak D call: TRBD1 (6 bases). This CDR3 spans 14 amino acids. The ends were cut back, 2 bases at V and 6 bases at J, with 11 bases in the middle. Looked up from germline, CDR1 is SGHNT and CDR2 is YYREEE (reference sequence). CDR3 bases: TGTGCCAGCAGCTTCGACAGGTCTTCCGGGGAGCTGTTTTTT. Translating it yields CASSFDRSSGELFF.

This clone was observed a few times. At the DNA level, this CDR3 is encoded by other sequences in the same sample as well. The rearrangement joins TRBV6-4 to TRBJ1-1; D unresolved. The CDR3 totals 14 residues. Trimming cost V 0 bases and J 4 bases, with 9 bases left between them. Germline lookup yields CDR1 MRHNA and CDR2 SNTAGT. CDR3 sequence (DNA): TGTGCCAGCAGTGACTCTTCAGAGGGCACTGAAGCTTTCTTT. It translates to CASSDSSEGTEAFF.

This clone was counted ten times or more. The genes are TRBV7-6 and TRBJ2-2; 12 bases align to TRBD1. There are 16 residues in the CDR3. Germline values: CDR1 SGHVS, CDR2 FNYEAQ. The ends lost 5 bases at V and 6 bases at J; junction bases unmatched: 7. Written as DNA, the CDR3 is TGTGCCAGCAGCGCCGGGACAGGGGGCGCATCCGGGGAGCTGTTTTTT. The encoded protein is CASSAGTGGASGELFF.